Below are 11 T cell receptor beta chains sequenced from a single sample in a study of identical twins (dated by TCRdb to the mid-2010s). Libraries came from 5' RACE. The run used an Illumina HiSeq 2000. TCRdb applied fastp at Q25 and MiXCR to the public reads, then kept only in-frame beta chains. Duplicate CDR3 protein sequences are folded into a single record with the most common DNA and genes. This sample is represented by roughly 350,000 distinct CDR3 sequences; about 10% of them were singletons. The ten biggest clones cover over 7% of the sample. Sequenced: naive T cells sorted from blood. The cell subset or site label on this specimen signifies: cells isolated with a human naive T-cell isolation kit. Receptor source: a woman between 45 and 65 years old in good health.

V gene TRBV6-5 combines with J gene TRBJ2-7; 7 bases match TRBD1. J was trimmed by 1 base and V by 7 bases; bases with no gene match: 4. This CDR3 is 13 amino acids long. From germline, CDR1 is MNHEY and CDR2 SVGAGI. The DNA for the CDR3 is TGTGCCAGCACCCGGGGACAGTCCTACGAGCAGTACTTC. It specifies CASTRGQSYEQYF.

The table lists this clonotype with a few counts. This chain links TRBV24-1 with TRBJ2-7; unclear D gene. Trimming stripped 10 bases from V and 5 bases from J, with 11 bases between. Germline CDR1 and CDR2: KGHDR and SFDVKD. This CDR3 has 11 amino acids. In DNA, the CDR3 is TGTGCCACAGGGATCCTTGACGAGCAGTACTTC. It specifies CATGILDEQYF.

The chain joins TRBV5-1 to TRBJ2-1, with a possible D match to TRBD2 (6 bases). The CDR3 covers 16 residues. Trimming took 6 bases from V and 5 from J, leaving 21 bases between them. The germline V gene has CDR1 SGHRS and CDR2 YFSETQ. The CDR3 reads CASTKEGLPRNNEQFF. Here the CDR3 DNA reads TGCGCCAGCACCAAGGAGGGGCTCCCAAGGAACAATGAGCAGTTCTTC.

This clonotype was counted only a few times. The chain uses TRBV5-1 and TRBJ2-1; TRBD2 matches at 16 bases. CDR1 and CDR2 from the germline V gene are SGHRS and YFSETQ. Trimming took 2 bases from V and 8 from J; bases not matched to a gene: 4. CDR3 size: 16 residues. CDR3 sequence: CASSFSGTSGRDEQFF. The CDR3 DNA sequence: TGCGCCAGCAGCTTTTCCGGGACTAGCGGGAGGGATGAGCAGTTCTTC.

This clonotype was found a few times. This chain links TRBV15 with TRBJ2-1, with TRBD1 identical over 8 bases. Looked up from germline, CDR1 is LNHNV and CDR2 is YYDKDF (reference sequence). This CDR3 is 13 amino acids long. The junction had 1 base not matched to a gene; V was cut back by 6 bases and J by 3 bases. The CDR3 protein is CATRDRVYNEQFF. The CDR3 DNA reads TGTGCCACCAGGGACAGGGTCTACAATGAGCAGTTCTTC.

This clonotype has a count of ten or more. This chain links TRBV24-1 with TRBJ2-1, with a weak D call TRBD2 (6 bases). Deletions cut 4 bases from V and 0 bases from J, with 9 bases between. Germline values: CDR1 KGHDR, CDR2 SFDVKD. There are 15 residues in the CDR3. The CDR3 sequence: CATSERGFSYNEQFF. In DNA, the CDR3 is TGTGCCACCAGTGAACGGGGGTTCTCCTACAATGAGCAGTTCTTC.

This chain uses TRBV24-1 with TRBJ2-3; D is uncertain. The CDR3 has 17 amino acids. Germline CDR1 KGHDR, CDR2 SFDVKD. V was clipped by 4 bases and J by 0 bases, with 16 bases between them. In nucleotides, the CDR3 is TGTGCCACCAGTGACCACCCCCCCTCCGGGAGCACAGATACGCAGTATTTT. Protein: CATSDHPPSGSTDTQYF.

The genes are TRBV20-1 and TRBJ2-7; the match to TRBD2 covers 8 bases. CDR1 is DFQATT and CDR2 is SNEGSKA in the germline V gene (reference sequence). The V gene end was trimmed by 1 base and the J gene end by 3 bases; junction bases not matched to a gene: 23. The CDR3 spans 20 residues. CDR3 region: CSARGLLGKGATSADYEQYF. The CDR3 region has the DNA TGCAGTGCTAGAGGTCTACTCGGCAAAGGGGCGACTAGCGCGGACTACGAGCAGTACTTC.

The chain recombines TRBV29-1 with TRBJ2-1, with D uncertain. In germline, CDR1 is SQVTM, CDR2 ANQGSEA. The germline V and J ends were trimmed by 4 bases and 0 bases, with 10 bases remaining between them. The CDR3 extends over 14 amino acids. The CDR3 DNA follows: TGCAGCGTTGCGGCTCGCCTCTCCTACAATGAGCAGTTCTTC. It yields the protein CSVAARLSYNEQFF.

This clonotype was detected ten times or more. The junction differs from germline at one of its ends, possibly a read error. V and J are TRBV7-7 and TRBJ2-1; TRBD2 is a possible D gene (5 bases). This CDR3 region has 16 residues. Germline loops: CDR1 SSHAT, CDR2 FNYEAQ (reference sequence). The CDR3 loop is CASSLAASSGYNEQFF. CDR3 nucleotides: TGTGCTAGCAGCTTAGCTGCTAGCTCAGGCTACAATGAGCAGTTCTTC.

V usage is TRBV20-1 and J usage is TRBJ2-3; D unclear. V shed 2 bases and J shed 6 bases, with 9 bases lying between them. The CDR3 runs to 12 residues. Germline assignment: CDR1 DFQATT and CDR2 SNEGSKA (reference sequence). In DNA form, the CDR3 reads TGCAGTGCTAGAATCCCTGGGGATACGCAGTATTTT. It is translated as CSARIPGDTQYF.